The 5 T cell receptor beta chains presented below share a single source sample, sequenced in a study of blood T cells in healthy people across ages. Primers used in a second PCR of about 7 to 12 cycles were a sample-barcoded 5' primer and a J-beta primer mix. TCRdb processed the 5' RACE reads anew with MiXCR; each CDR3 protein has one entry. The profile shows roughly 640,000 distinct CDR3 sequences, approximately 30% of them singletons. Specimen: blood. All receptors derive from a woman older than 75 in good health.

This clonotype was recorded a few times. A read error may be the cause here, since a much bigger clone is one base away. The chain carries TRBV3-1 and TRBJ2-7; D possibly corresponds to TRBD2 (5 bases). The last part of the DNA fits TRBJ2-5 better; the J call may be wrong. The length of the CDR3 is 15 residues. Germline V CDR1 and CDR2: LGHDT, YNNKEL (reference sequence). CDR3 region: CARSPETREKETQYF. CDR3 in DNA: TGTGCCCGCAGCCCTGAAACGAGGGAAAAAGAGACCCAGTACTTC.

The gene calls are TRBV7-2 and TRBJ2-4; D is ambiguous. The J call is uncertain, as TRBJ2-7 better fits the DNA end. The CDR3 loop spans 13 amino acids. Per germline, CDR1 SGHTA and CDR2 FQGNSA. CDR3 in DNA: TGTGCCAGCAGCTTAGTTATCAACTACGAGCAGTACTTC. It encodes CASSLVINYEQYF.

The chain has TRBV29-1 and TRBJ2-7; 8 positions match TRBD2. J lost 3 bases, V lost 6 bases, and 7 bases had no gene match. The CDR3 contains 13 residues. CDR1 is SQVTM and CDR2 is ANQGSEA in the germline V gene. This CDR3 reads CSVRGSGSYEQYF. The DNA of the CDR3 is TGCAGCGTGAGGGGAAGCGGGAGCTACGAGCAGTACTTC.

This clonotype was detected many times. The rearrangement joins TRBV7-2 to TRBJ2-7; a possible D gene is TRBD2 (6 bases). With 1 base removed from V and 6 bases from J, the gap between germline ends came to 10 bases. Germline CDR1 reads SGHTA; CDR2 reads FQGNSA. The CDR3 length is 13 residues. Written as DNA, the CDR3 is TGTGCCAGCAGCTTAGGGAGGGGTGGCGAGCAGTACTTC. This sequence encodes CASSLGRGGEQYF.

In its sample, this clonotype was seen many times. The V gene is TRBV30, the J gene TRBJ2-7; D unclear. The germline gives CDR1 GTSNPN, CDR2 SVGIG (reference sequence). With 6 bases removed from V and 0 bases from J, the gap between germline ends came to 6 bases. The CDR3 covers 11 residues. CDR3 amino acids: CACRISYEQYF. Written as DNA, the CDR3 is TGTGCCTGCCGAATCTCCTACGAGCAGTACTTC.